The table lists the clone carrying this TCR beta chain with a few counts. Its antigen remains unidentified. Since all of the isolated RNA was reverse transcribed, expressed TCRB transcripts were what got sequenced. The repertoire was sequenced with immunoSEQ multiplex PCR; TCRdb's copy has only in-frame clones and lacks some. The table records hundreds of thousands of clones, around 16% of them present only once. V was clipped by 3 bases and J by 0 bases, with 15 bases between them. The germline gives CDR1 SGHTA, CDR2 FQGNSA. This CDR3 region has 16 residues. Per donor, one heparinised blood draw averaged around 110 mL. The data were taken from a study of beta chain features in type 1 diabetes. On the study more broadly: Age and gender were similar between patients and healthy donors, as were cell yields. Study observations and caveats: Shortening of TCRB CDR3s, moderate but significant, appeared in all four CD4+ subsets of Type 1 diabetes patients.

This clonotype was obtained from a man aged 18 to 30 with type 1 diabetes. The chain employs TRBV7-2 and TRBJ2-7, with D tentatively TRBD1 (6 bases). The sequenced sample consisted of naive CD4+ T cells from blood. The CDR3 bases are TGTGCCAGCAGCTTCCCCGGACAGTCCAACTCCTACGAGCAGTACTTC. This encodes CASSFPGQSNSYEQYF.